These 8 T cell receptor beta chains came from one sample sequenced in a study of blood T cell repertoires in COVID-19. TCRdb's table, derived via immunoSEQ multiplex PCR, lists solely in-frame clones and lacks some. Among 65,000 to 85,000 clones listed, 70% to 85% were seen once. Sequenced: peripheral blood. Receptor source: a man aged 50 or older with active or convalescent COVID-19.

CDR3 in amino acids: CATSRDQTGGGQPQHF. CDR3 DNA: TGTGCCACCAGCAGAGATCAGACAGGGGGTGGTCAGCCCCAGCATTTT. The chain uses TRBV15 and TRBJ1-5; TRBD1 matches at 9 bases. Germline V gives CDR1 LNHNV, CDR2 YYDKDF (reference sequence). V was clipped by 0 bases and J by 6 bases; unmatched bases: 6. This CDR3 is 16 amino acids long.

This clone was seen once. The chain uses TRBV9 and TRBJ2-1; D is possibly TRBD2 (6 bases). CDR1 and CDR2 from the germline V gene are SGDLS and YYNGEE. V gave up 0 bases and J gave up 3 bases, with 10 bases separating them. CDR3 length equals 15 residues. The CDR3, as DNA: TGTGCCAGCAGCGTAGTAGGGACTGTCTACAATGAGCAGTTCTTC. The encoded protein is CASSVVGTVYNEQFF.

The genes are TRBV18 and TRBJ2-5; TRBD1 is a possible D gene (6 bases). Germline-derived CDR1 and CDR2 are KGHSH and LQKENI. V was cut by 0 bases and J by 5 bases, with 13 bases left in between. The CDR3 consists of 15 residues. CDR3 nucleotide sequence: TGTGCCAGCTCACCACCGGTAGGCCAGGGGGAGACCCAGTACTTC. Translated, it gives CASSPPVGQGETQYF.

V usage is TRBV7-3 and J usage is TRBJ2-3, with TRBD2 identical over 10 bases. This CDR3 contains 15 residues. Germline V lookup: CDR1 SGHTA, CDR2 FQGTGA. V lost 2 bases to trimming and J lost 3 bases; unmatched junction nucleotides: 2. The CDR3 coding sequence is TGTGCCAGCAGCTTATCTAGCGGGGGAACAGATACGCAGTATTTT. It specifies CASSLSSGGTDTQYF.

The rearrangement joins TRBV5-1 to TRBJ2-5; 8 bases line up with TRBD2. The CDR3 totals 15 residues. Per the germline V gene, CDR1 is SGHRS and CDR2 is YFSETQ. The J segment lost 0 bases and the V segment lost 2 bases, leaving 3 bases of the junction unmatched. The CDR3 bases are TGCGCCAGCAGCTTCTTAGCGGGGTACCAAGAGACCCAGTACTTC. It codes for CASSFLAGYQETQYF.

The V call is TRBV2, the J call TRBJ1-3, with D possibly matching TRBD1 (5 bases). CDR3 length equals 14 residues. Trimming took off 9 bases at V and 6 bases at J, with 18 bases between the two ends. The V gene's germline CDR1 is SNHLY and CDR2 FYNNEI. The chain's CDR3 is CARAGQGSENTIYF. The CDR3 coding sequence is TGTGCCAGAGCGGGGCAGGGATCCGAAAACACCATATATTTT.

This clone is a singleton in its sample. The chain combines TRBV2 with TRBJ2-3; possible D gene TRBD1, 5 bases. Looked up from germline, CDR1 is SNHLY and CDR2 is FYNNEI. V dropped 11 bases and J dropped 4 bases, with 19 bases sitting between them. The CDR3 is 14 amino acids. CDR3 DNA: TGTGCCTTAACCCATGGCAGGGAAGCAGATACGCAGTATTTT. The encoded protein is CALTHGREADTQYF.

The V gene is TRBV5-4, the J gene TRBJ1-2; D is perhaps TRBD1 (5 bases). Trimming cost V 5 bases and J 0 bases, with 14 bases left between them. Germline CDR1 is SGHNT and CDR2 is YYREEE (reference sequence). The CDR3 runs to 15 residues. Here the CDR3 DNA reads TGTGCCAGCAGGTTCCGGGGGGGAACTAACTATGGCTACACCTTC. It codes for CASRFRGGTNYGYTF.